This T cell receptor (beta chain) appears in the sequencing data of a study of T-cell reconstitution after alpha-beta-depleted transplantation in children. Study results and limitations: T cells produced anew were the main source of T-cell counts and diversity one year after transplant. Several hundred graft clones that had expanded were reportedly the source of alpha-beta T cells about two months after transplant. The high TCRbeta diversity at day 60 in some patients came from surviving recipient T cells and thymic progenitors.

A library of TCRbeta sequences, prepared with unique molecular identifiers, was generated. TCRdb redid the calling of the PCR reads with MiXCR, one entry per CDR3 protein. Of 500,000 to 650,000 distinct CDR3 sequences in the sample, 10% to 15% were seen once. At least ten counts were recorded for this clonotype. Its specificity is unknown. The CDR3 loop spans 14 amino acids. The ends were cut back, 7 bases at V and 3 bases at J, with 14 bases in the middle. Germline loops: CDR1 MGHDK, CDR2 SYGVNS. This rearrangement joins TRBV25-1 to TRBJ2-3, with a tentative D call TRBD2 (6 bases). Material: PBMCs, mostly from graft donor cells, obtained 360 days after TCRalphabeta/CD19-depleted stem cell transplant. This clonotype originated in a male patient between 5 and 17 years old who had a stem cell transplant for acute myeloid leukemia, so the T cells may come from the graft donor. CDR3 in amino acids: CASTTGVATDTQYF. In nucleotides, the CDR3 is TGTGCCAGCACCACGGGGGTTGCAACAGATACGCAGTATTTT.